This T cell receptor (beta chain) emerged from a study of blood T cell repertoires in COVID-19. Generated by immunoSEQ multiplex PCR, the TCRdb table keeps only in-frame clones and is missing some. The sample records about 160,000 clones, 81% being singletons. This CDR3 has 15 amino acids. The germline V and J ends were trimmed by 0 bases and 7 bases, with 12 bases remaining between them. Germline lookup yields CDR1 SGHDN and CDR2 FVKESK. The chain joins TRBV14 to TRBJ1-4; perhaps TRBD1 as D (6 bases). The TCR comes from a woman between 40 and 50 years old with acute COVID-19. The source material was PBMCs or T cells enriched from blood (not recorded which). This chain's CDR3 is CASSQDMGASEKLFF. DNA for the CDR3: TGTGCCAGCAGCCAAGATATGGGGGCGAGTGAAAAACTGTTTTTT.